The TCR beta chain described here comes from a study of blood T cells in healthy people across ages. The germline V gene has CDR1 SNHLY and CDR2 FYNNEI. The CDR3 contains 13 residues. The J segment lost 7 bases and the V segment lost 7 bases, leaving 3 bases of the junction unmatched. For the second PCR, which ran for 7 to 11 cycles, a sample-barcoded 5' primer and a J-beta primer mix were used. TCRdb re-derived calls from the 5' RACE reads in MiXCR, one entry per CDR3 protein. The data contain hundreds of thousands of distinct CDR3 sequences, around 48% of them singletons. What was sequenced was blood. This rearrangement joins TRBV2 to TRBJ2-1; 11 bases fit TRBD2. The source is an older woman in good health. The CDR3 DNA sequence: TGTGCCAGCATGAGGACTAGCGGGAATGAGCAGTTCTTC. Its protein is CASMRTSGNEQFF.